This T cell receptor (beta chain) was identified during a study of regulatory T cells in long-lasting Graves disease. Looked up from germline, CDR1 is KGHSH and CDR2 is LQKENI. Between the trimmed V and J ends, which lost 3 bases and 0 bases, there was a span of 8 bases. The CDR3 has 14 residues. This clonotype has at least ten counts. For TCR beta, libraries came from iRepertoire HTBI primers and Arm-PCR of CDR3 regions. Each CDR3 protein gets one entry after TCRdb re-called the multiplex PCR reads with MiXCR. This sample has some 320,000 distinct CDR3 sequences; 15% to 20% occur once, and the top ten carry 38%. Stated time point: newly diagnosed GD, antithyroid drugs for less than 3 months. RNA extracted from PBMCs served as the sequencing template.

J is TRBJ1-1 and V is TRBV18; D gene uncertain. This receptor was taken from a female donor with Graves disease. Sample: peripheral blood mononuclear cells (PBMCs), taken at new diagnosis, from a patient treated with antithyroid drugs. For the CDR3, the DNA is TGTGCCAGCTCACCCGGCAGCCTGAACACTGAAGCTTTCTTT. Its protein product is CASSPGSLNTEAFF.